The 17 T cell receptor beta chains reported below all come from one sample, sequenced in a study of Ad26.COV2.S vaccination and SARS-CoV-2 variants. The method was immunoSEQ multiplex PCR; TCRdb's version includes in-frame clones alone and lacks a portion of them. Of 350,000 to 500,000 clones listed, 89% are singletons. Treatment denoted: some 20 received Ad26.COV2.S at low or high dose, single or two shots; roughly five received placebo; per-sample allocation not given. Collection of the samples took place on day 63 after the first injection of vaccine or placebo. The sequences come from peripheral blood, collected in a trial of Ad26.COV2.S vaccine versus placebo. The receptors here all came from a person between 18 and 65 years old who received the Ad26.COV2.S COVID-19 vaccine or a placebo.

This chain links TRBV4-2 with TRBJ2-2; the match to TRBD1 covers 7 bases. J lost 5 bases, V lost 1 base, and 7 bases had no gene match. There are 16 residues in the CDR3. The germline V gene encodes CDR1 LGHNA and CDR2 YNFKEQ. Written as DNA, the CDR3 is TGTGCCAGCAGCCAAGGCGACAGGGCGGCGACCGGGGAGCTGTTTTTT. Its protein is CASSQGDRAATGELFF.

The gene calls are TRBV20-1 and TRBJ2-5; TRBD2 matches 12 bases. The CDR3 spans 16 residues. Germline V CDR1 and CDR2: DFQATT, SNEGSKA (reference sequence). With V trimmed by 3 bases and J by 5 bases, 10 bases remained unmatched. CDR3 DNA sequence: TGCAGTGCTAGTGCCCCTAGCGGGAGGGCCCCGGAGACCCAGTACTTC. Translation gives CSASAPSGRAPETQYF.

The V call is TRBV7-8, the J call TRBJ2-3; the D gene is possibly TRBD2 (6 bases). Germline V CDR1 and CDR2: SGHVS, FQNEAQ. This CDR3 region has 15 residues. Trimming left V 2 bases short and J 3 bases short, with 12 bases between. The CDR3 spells CASSLLTGLTDTQYF. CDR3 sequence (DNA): TGTGCCAGCAGCTTATTAACGGGACTGACAGATACGCAGTATTTT.

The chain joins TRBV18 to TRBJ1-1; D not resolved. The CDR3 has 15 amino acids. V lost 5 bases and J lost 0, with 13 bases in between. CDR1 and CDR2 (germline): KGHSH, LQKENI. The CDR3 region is CASSSSWGMNTEAFF. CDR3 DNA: TGTGCCAGCTCATCCAGTTGGGGAATGAACACTGAAGCTTTCTTT.

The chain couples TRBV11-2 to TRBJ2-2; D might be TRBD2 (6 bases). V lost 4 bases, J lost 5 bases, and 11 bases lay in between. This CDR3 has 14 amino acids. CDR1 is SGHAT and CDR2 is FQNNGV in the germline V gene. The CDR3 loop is CASSWGEQTGELFF. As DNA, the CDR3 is TGTGCCAGCAGCTGGGGGGAGCAAACCGGGGAGCTGTTTTTT.

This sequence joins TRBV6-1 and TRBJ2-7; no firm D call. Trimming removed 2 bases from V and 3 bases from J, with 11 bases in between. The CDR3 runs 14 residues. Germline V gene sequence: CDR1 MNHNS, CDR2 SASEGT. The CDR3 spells CASSERLPIYEQYV. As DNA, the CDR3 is TGTGCCAGCAGTGAACGCCTGCCGATCTACGAGCAGTACGTC.

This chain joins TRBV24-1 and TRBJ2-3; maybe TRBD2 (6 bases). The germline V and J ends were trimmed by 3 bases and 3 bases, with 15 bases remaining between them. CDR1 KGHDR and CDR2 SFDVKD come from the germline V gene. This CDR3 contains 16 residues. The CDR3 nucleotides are TGTGCCACCAGTGATCCGGCCGGGAGTACGACAGATACGCAGTATTTT. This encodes CATSDPAGSTTDTQYF.

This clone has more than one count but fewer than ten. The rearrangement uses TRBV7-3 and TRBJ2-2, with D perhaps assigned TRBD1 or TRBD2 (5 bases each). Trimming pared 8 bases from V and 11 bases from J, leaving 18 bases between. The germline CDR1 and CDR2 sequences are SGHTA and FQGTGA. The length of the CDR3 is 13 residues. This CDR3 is CASGTGPHEELFF. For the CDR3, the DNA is TGTGCCAGCGGAACGGGACCGCACGAAGAGCTGTTTTTT.

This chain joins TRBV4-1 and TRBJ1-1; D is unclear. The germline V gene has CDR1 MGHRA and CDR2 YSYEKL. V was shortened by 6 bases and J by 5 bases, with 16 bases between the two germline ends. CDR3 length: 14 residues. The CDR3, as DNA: TGCGCCAGCAGAGGCGTCCTATTTGGGACTGAAGCTTTCTTT. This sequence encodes CASRGVLFGTEAFF.

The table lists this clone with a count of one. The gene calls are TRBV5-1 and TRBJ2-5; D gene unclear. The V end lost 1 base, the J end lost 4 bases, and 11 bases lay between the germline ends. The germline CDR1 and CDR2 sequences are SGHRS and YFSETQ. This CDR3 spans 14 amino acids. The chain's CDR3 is CASSLLGWIETQYF. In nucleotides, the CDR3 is TGCGCCAGCAGCTTGTTAGGATGGATAGAGACCCAGTACTTC.

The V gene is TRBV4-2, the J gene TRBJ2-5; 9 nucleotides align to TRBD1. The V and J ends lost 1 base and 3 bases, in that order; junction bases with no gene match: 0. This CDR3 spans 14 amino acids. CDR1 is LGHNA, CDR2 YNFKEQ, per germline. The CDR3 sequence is CASSQGQGEETQYF. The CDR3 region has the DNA TGTGCCAGCAGCCAAGGACAGGGGGAAGAGACCCAGTACTTC.

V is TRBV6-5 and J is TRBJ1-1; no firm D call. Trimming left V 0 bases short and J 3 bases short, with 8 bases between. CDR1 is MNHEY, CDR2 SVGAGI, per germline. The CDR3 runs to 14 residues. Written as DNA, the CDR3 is TGTGCCAGCAGTTACTCGAGGGTTGACACTGAAGCTTTCTTT. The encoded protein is CASSYSRVDTEAFF.

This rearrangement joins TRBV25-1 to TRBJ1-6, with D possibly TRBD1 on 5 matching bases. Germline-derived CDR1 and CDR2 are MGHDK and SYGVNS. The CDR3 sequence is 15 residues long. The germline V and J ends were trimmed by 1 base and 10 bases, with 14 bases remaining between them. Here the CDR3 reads CASSESQGFGSPLHF. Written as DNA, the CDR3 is TGTGCCAGCAGTGAATCGCAGGGTTTCGGATCACCCCTCCACTTT.

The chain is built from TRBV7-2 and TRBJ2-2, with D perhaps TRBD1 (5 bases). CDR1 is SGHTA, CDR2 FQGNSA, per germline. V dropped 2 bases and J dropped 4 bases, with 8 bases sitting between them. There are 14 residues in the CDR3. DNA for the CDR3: TGTGCCAGCAGCTTAAAGACAGTCACCGGGGAGCTGTTTTTT. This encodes CASSLKTVTGELFF.

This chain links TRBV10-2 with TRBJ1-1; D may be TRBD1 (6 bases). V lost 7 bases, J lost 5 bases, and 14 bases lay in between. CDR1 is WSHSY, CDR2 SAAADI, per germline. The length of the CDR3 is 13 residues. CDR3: CASTERGHTEAFF. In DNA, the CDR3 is TGCGCCAGCACCGAACGGGGACATACTGAAGCTTTCTTT.

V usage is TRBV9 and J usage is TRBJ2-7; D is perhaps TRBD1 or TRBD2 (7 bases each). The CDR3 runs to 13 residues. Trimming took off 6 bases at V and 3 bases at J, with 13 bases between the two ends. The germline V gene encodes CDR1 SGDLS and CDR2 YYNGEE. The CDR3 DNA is TGTGCCAGCACCGGGAGGACAGGCTACGAGCAGTACGTC. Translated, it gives CASTGRTGYEQYV.

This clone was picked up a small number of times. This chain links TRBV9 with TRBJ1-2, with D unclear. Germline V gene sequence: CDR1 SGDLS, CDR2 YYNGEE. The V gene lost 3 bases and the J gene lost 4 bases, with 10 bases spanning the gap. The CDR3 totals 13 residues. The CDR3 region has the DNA TGTGCCAGCAGCGCTCGATTTCCCTATGGCTACACCTTC. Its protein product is CASSARFPYGYTF.